Following are 16 T cell receptor beta chains from one sample sequenced in a study of CD8 T cells in ankylosing spondylitis. TCRdb re-called the 5' RACE reads with MiXCR, one entry per CDR3 protein. The sample shows some 240,000 distinct CDR3 sequences, more than 20% of them seen only once. Sequenced material: blood, either unsorted or a sorted T cell fraction (not recorded which). Receptor source: a male donor with ankylosing spondylitis or in good health (not recorded which).

This clonotype has only a few counts. The junction shows a germline mismatch at one end, possibly a read error. The chain carries TRBV20-1 and TRBJ2-1, with TRBD2 matching 9 bases. There are 16 residues in the CDR3. From germline, CDR1 is DFQATT and CDR2 SNEGSKA (reference sequence). CDR3: CCARDLRGGSYNEQFF. CDR3 bases: TGCTGTGCTAGAGATTTGCGGGGGGGCTCCTACAATGAGCAGTTCTTC.

This clonotype occurred many times. V is TRBV20-1 and J is TRBJ1-1; weak D call: TRBD1 (6 bases). The V gene's germline CDR1 is DFQATT and CDR2 SNEGSKA (reference sequence). V shed 5 bases and J shed 0 bases, with 16 bases lying between them. CDR3 length equals 15 residues. CDR3 sequence (DNA): TGCAGTGCTCCAAACGGACAGCTTATGAACACTGAAGCTTTCTTT. Protein product: CSAPNGQLMNTEAFF.

J is TRBJ1-5 and V is TRBV12-2; the D call TRBD1 from the table was never checked on the DNA. TRBV12-2 is described as a pseudogene. The CDR3 is made up of 17 amino acids. This CDR3 reads CASRPGAGAIAHQPQHF. CDR3 DNA sequence: TGTGCAAGTCGCCCCGGTGCAGGGGCGATCGCCCATCAGCCCCAGCATTTT.

This clonotype turned up a few times. The chain carries TRBV7-9 and TRBJ2-7; a weak D match, TRBD1 (6 bases). The germline gives CDR1 SEHNR, CDR2 FQNEAQ (reference sequence). CDR3 length: 15 residues. V lost 0 bases and J 7 bases, leaving 16 bases between the germline ends. CDR3 residues: CASSLAGAGVGEQYF. The CDR3 DNA follows: TGTGCCAGCAGCTTAGCGGGGGCAGGGGTAGGGGAGCAGTACTTC.

This chain links TRBV12-3 or TRBV12-4 with TRBJ2-3; TRBD2 matches at 8 bases. The V segment lost 6 bases and the J segment 3 bases; nucleotides outside the gene matches: 11. The CDR3 is 16 amino acids. The CDR3, as DNA: TGTGCCAGCAGACCCCCTGTTAGCGGGGTGACAGATACGCAGTATTTT. Encoded protein: CASRPPVSGVTDTQYF.

The chain uses TRBV7-2 and TRBJ2-1, with D possibly TRBD2 on 5 matching bases. Germline values: CDR1 SGHTA, CDR2 FQGNSA. V lost 2 bases and J lost 9, with 20 bases in between. CDR3 length equals 16 residues. The CDR3 coding sequence is TGTGCCAGCAGCTTATCCCCCGCCCTAGCCGGTAGTGAGCAGTTCTTC. Its protein product is CASSLSPALAGSEQFF.

This clonotype was detected many times. The chain links TRBV11-1 to TRBJ2-7, with D perhaps TRBD1 (6 bases). The CDR3 contains 18 residues. From germline, CDR1 is SGHAT and CDR2 FQDESV (reference sequence). Trimming took 4 bases from V and 3 from J, leaving 25 bases between them. The DNA for the CDR3 is TGTGCCAGCAGCTCCCCCCTACAGGGAGAGGGCGCCTTCTACGAGCAGTACTTC. The encoded protein is CASSSPLQGEGAFYEQYF.

The gene calls are TRBV12-3 or TRBV12-4 and TRBJ2-1; D is unresolved. This CDR3 spans 14 amino acids. The V end was cut by 6 bases, the J end by 0 bases, with 9 bases between. The CDR3 spells CASSSMSSYNEQFF. CDR3 in DNA: TGTGCCAGCAGCTCTATGAGCTCCTACAATGAGCAGTTCTTC.

This clonotype was detected only a few times. This CDR3 reads CASTIRVGAYGELFF. The CDR3 coding sequence is TGTGCCAGTACCATCCGGGTGGGGGCATACGGGGAGCTGTTTTTT. The rearrangement joins TRBV19 to TRBJ2-2; a weak D match, TRBD1 (6 bases). Germline V gene lookup returns CDR1 LNHDA and CDR2 SQIVND (reference sequence). V shed 7 bases and J shed 7 bases, with 19 bases lying between them. The CDR3 contains 15 residues.

This clonotype occurred many times. The rearrangement joins TRBV9 to TRBJ2-1; maybe TRBD2 (7 bases). The CDR3 sequence is 15 residues long. V lost 5 bases, J lost 0 bases, and 12 bases lay in between. The germline CDR1 and CDR2 sequences are SGDLS and YYNGEE. The CDR3 sequence: CASSRGGSSYNEQFF. DNA of the CDR3: TGTGCCAGCAGTAGGGGGGGCTCCTCCTACAATGAGCAGTTCTTC.

This clonotype came up a few times. The genes are TRBV20-1 and TRBJ2-5; perhaps TRBD2 as D (5 bases). The germline gives CDR1 DFQATT, CDR2 SNEGSKA (reference sequence). The CDR3 is 14 amino acids. Trimming pared 0 bases from V and 5 bases from J, leaving 13 bases between. This chain's CDR3 is CSARDREFGETQYF. The CDR3 coding sequence is TGCAGTGCTAGAGATAGGGAGTTCGGGGAGACCCAGTACTTC.

The chain uses TRBV4-1 and TRBJ2-3; 7 bases agree with TRBD2. CDR1 is MGHRA and CDR2 is YSYEKL in the germline V gene. V lost 1 base, J lost 4 bases, and 11 bases stayed unmatched. The CDR3 has 17 amino acids. CDR3 sequence: CASSQGRASGGADTQYF. Written as DNA, the CDR3 is TGCGCCAGCAGCCAAGGGAGGGCTAGCGGCGGGGCAGATACGCAGTATTTT.

This clonotype appeared many times. The genes are TRBV12-3 or TRBV12-4 and TRBJ2-2; unclear D gene. The CDR3 length is 12 residues. V was cut by 3 bases and J by 3 bases, with 2 bases left in between. CDR3 DNA sequence: TGTGCCAGCAGTTTTGACACCGGGGAGCTGTTTTTT. Its protein is CASSFDTGELFF.

This clonotype was counted a few times. V is TRBV20-1 and J is TRBJ2-2; 9 bases are a match to TRBD1. The ends lost 3 bases at V and 1 base at J; junction bases unmatched: 6. The CDR3 sequence is 16 residues long. Germline CDR1 and CDR2: DFQATT and SNEGSKA (reference sequence). In DNA, the CDR3 is TGCAGTGCTAGTCCGTTGGGACAGGGGAACACCGGGGAGCTGTTTTTT. It is translated as CSASPLGQGNTGELFF.

The chain joins TRBV7-3 to TRBJ2-1; the D gene is possibly TRBD1 (5 bases). CDR3 length equals 16 residues. The germline CDR1 and CDR2 sequences are SGHTA and FQGTGA. Trimming cost V 1 base and J 8 bases, with 18 bases left between them. The CDR3 region has the DNA TGTGCCAGCAGCTTAAGTGGGCGTAAGCAAGGGGATGAGCAGTTCTTC. Protein product: CASSLSGRKQGDEQFF.

In its sample, this clonotype was seen a few times. V gene TRBV20-1 combines with J gene TRBJ2-5; perhaps TRBD1 as D (5 bases). In germline, CDR1 is DFQATT, CDR2 SNEGSKA (reference sequence). Trimming removed 5 bases at V and 5 bases at J, with 9 bases between. The CDR3 runs to 11 residues. CDR3 in amino acids: CSAGHMETQYF. DNA of the CDR3: TGCAGTGCTGGACACATGGAGACCCAGTACTTC.